The 8 T cell receptor beta chains below were found in one sample sequenced in a study of cytomegalovirus exposure and HLA in healthy donors. Primers for the PCR totalled 60 Vbeta and 13 Jbeta. Produced via immunoSEQ multiplex PCR; TCRdb's table is partial and in-frame only. The sample carries some 180,000 clones, roughly 80% recorded once. Material: PBMCs. The receptors derive from a girl aged 5 to 17 in good health and CMV-seropositive.

Concerning this clone: Other DNA sequences in the same sample also yield this CDR3. The chain combines TRBV5-4 with TRBJ1-1, with 8 bases lining up with TRBD1. Germline-derived CDR1 and CDR2 are SGHNT and YYREEE (reference sequence). The trim removed 0 bases at V and 1 base at J, leaving 2 bases unmatched. The CDR3 has 15 residues. CDR3 nucleotides: TGTGCCAGCAGCTTGGCAGGGACAGGGAACACTGAAGCTTTCTTT. As protein: CASSLAGTGNTEAFF.

The chain recombines TRBV9 with TRBJ1-1; the D is unclear. Germline V CDR1 and CDR2: SGDLS, YYNGEE. The CDR3 has 15 residues. V dropped 0 bases and J dropped 0 bases, with 9 bases sitting between them. The CDR3 is CASSVAASLNTEAFF. The CDR3, as DNA: TGTGCCAGCAGCGTAGCTGCCAGTCTGAACACTGAAGCTTTCTTT.

The chain joins TRBV27 to TRBJ2-7, with D maybe TRBD1 (6 bases). Deletions cut 5 bases from V and 1 base from J, with 15 bases between. This CDR3 has 15 amino acids. From germline, CDR1 is MNHEY and CDR2 SMNVEV (reference sequence). The CDR3 DNA reads TGTGCCAGCAGTACCCTCGGACAGTCTTCCTACGAGCAGTACTTC. Its translation: CASSTLGQSSYEQYF.

CDR3 nucleotide sequence: TGTGCCACCAGGACAGGGAACCACTATGGCTACACCTTC. Amino acids: CATRTGNHYGYTF. The chain couples TRBV19 to TRBJ1-2, with 8 bases matching TRBD1. CDR1 and CDR2 from the germline V gene are LNHDA and SQIVND (reference sequence). V lost 10 bases and J lost 3; bases outside the gene matches: 7. The CDR3 length is 13 residues.

The rearrangement uses TRBV5-5 and TRBJ2-7; 7 bases are a match to TRBD1. Trimming took 2 bases from V and 5 from J; bases not matched to a gene: 7. CDR1 SGHKS and CDR2 YYEKEE come from the germline V gene (reference sequence). The CDR3 consists of 14 residues. CDR3 in DNA: TGTGCCAGCAGCTTCGAGACAGGGTGGCACGAGCAGTACTTC. Protein sequence: CASSFETGWHEQYF.

The J gene is TRBJ1-4, the V gene TRBV27; D unclear. Trimming left V 8 bases short and J 0 bases short, with 7 bases between. Germline V gives CDR1 MNHEY, CDR2 SMNVEV (reference sequence). This CDR3 is built from 13 residues. Here the CDR3 reads CASRFTTNEKLFF. The CDR3, as DNA: TGTGCCAGCCGGTTCACAACTAATGAAAAACTGTTTTTT.

This clone was seen more than once but under ten times. The chain joins TRBV15 to TRBJ2-7, with TRBD1 matching 7 bases. Germline trimming cut 5 bases from V and 1 base from J; bases unmatched to any gene: 8. This CDR3 contains 15 residues. The germline V gene has CDR1 LNHNV and CDR2 YYDKDF (reference sequence). The CDR3, as DNA: TGTGCCACCAGCCCGCGACAGGGTGTTTCCTACGAGCAGTACTTC. It is translated as CATSPRQGVSYEQYF. Looking up the rest from reference TRBV15 and TRBJ2-7 gives the full variable domain: DAMVIQNPRYQVTQFGKPVTLSCSQTLNHNVMYWYQQKSSQAPKLLFHYYDKDFNNEADTPDNFQSRRPNTSFCFLDIRSPGLGDTAMYLCATSPRQGVSYEQYFGPGTRLTVT.

V gene TRBV4-3 combines with J gene TRBJ2-7; D may be TRBD2 (5 bases). CDR1 and CDR2 (germline): LGHNA, YSLEER. The CDR3 length is 14 residues. V lost 0 bases, J lost 4 bases, and 10 bases lay in between. CDR3 protein: CASSQDGGLYEQYF. The DNA of the CDR3 is TGCGCCAGCAGCCAAGATGGCGGACTGTACGAGCAGTACTTC.